Presented here are 16 T cell receptor beta chains from one specimen sequenced in a study of cytomegalovirus exposure and HLA in healthy donors. The PCR made use of 60 Vbeta and 13 Jbeta primers. Here immunoSEQ multiplex PCR was the method, and the copy in TCRdb shows in-frame clones only, minus some. There are about 160,000 clones in the sample; roughly 70% occur only once, and 2.8% lies in the top ten. Sequenced material: PBMCs. These receptors all stem from a woman in her twenties or thirties in good health and CMV-seronegative.

This chain uses TRBV5-1 with TRBJ2-1, with TRBD2 matching over 9 bases. V lost 0 bases to trimming and J lost 4 bases; unmatched junction nucleotides: 2. Germline V gives CDR1 SGHRS, CDR2 YFSETQ. This CDR3 spans 15 amino acids. CDR3 residues: CASSLGLAGYNEQFF. CDR3 in DNA: TGCGCCAGCAGCTTGGGTCTAGCGGGGTACAATGAGCAGTTCTTC.

The rearrangement joins TRBV5-6 to TRBJ2-3, with D possibly being TRBD2 (5 bases). CDR3 length: 15 residues. Germline-derived CDR1 and CDR2 are SGHDT and YYEEEE. The ends were cut back, 2 bases at V and 0 bases at J, with 10 bases in the middle. CDR3 protein: CASSFIARSTDTQYF. CDR3 nucleotides: TGTGCCAGCAGCTTTATAGCGCGTAGCACAGATACGCAGTATTTT.

The rearrangement joins TRBV18 to TRBJ2-1, with a weak D call TRBD1 (6 bases). The V end lost 3 bases, the J end lost 5 bases, and 11 bases lay between the germline ends. Germline lookup yields CDR1 KGHSH and CDR2 LQKENI. This CDR3 contains 14 residues. CDR3 in DNA: TGTGCCAGCTCACCCGGGACACTCGACAATGAGCAGTTCTTC. Translated: CASSPGTLDNEQFF.

This clone was seen once. The chain couples TRBV6-6 to TRBJ2-7; 8 nucleotides agree with TRBD1. J lost 1 base, V lost 5 bases, and 4 bases had no gene match. This CDR3 contains 14 residues. The germline V gene encodes CDR1 MNHNY and CDR2 SVGAGI (reference sequence). CDR3 bases: TGTGCCAGCAGTCCCAGGGACAGGTCCTACGAGCAGTACTTC. Its protein is CASSPRDRSYEQYF.

The genes are TRBV28 and TRBJ1-6, with D tentatively TRBD1 (5 bases). V dropped 3 bases and J dropped 12 bases, with 9 bases sitting between them. Germline CDR1 and CDR2: MDHEN and SYDVKM. This CDR3 has 12 residues. The CDR3 reads CASSLRDLPLHF. CDR3 DNA sequence: TGTGCCAGCAGTTTGCGGGACCTACCCCTCCACTTT.

This rearrangement joins TRBV7-2 to TRBJ2-1; D gene ambiguous. Germline loops: CDR1 SGHTA, CDR2 FQGNSA. The CDR3 loop spans 11 amino acids. V lost 2 bases and J lost 10, with 6 bases in between. The DNA for the CDR3 is TGTGCCAGCAGCTTACGTGGCGAGCAGTTCTTC. Residues: CASSLRGEQFF.

V gene TRBV11-2 combines with J gene TRBJ2-2; no clear D. Gene TRBJ1-1 matches the end of the DNA better, so the J call may be wrong. Germline CDR1 reads SGHAT; CDR2 reads FQNNGV. CDR3 length: 13 amino acids. The CDR3 loop reads CASSLGRNTEAFF. The DNA of the CDR3 is TGTGCCAGCAGCTTAGGGAGGAACACTGAAGCTTTCTTT.

The chain joins TRBV7-9 to TRBJ1-5, with D possibly matching TRBD1 (6 bases). V lost 1 base and J 6 bases, leaving 10 bases between the germline ends. The CDR3 has 14 amino acids. CDR1 is SEHNR, CDR2 FQNEAQ, per germline (reference sequence). CDR3 in amino acids: CASSLVGGAQPQHF. The CDR3 DNA reads TGTGCCAGCAGCTTAGTTGGGGGGGCTCAGCCCCAGCATTTT. Variable domain in full (rest from reference TRBV7-9 and TRBJ1-5): DTGVSQNPRHKITKRGQNVTFRCDPISEHNRLYWYRQTLGQGPEFLTYFQNEAQLEKSRLLSDRFSAERPKGSFSTLEIQRTEQGDSAMYLCASSLVGGAQPQHFGDGTRLSIL.

The chain joins TRBV28 to TRBJ1-5; the D gene is possibly TRBD1 (5 bases). Trimming removed 3 bases at V and 0 bases at J, with 15 bases between. Germline V gene lookup returns CDR1 MDHEN and CDR2 SYDVKM. CDR3 size: 17 residues. The CDR3 DNA reads as TGTGCCAGCAGTTTTTGGGGCCAGCCGAATAGCAATCAGCCCCAGCATTTT. Protein: CASSFWGQPNSNQPQHF.

This clone has just a few counts. V gene TRBV7-6 combines with J gene TRBJ2-3; no reliable D call. This CDR3 contains 15 residues. Germline V gives CDR1 SGHVS, CDR2 FNYEAQ. V was shortened by 5 bases and J by 5 bases, with 17 bases between the two germline ends. CDR3 coding DNA: TGTGCCAGCAGCACCCGGTTAGCCGCGGAAGATACGCAGTATTTT. Translation gives CASSTRLAAEDTQYF. The entire variable domain, with the rest obtained from reference TRBV7-6 and TRBJ2-3, is as follows: GAGVSQSPRYKVTKRGQDVALRCDPISGHVSLYWYRQALGQGPEFLTYFNYEAQQDKSGLPNDRFSAERPEGSISTLTIQRTEQRDSAMYRCASSTRLAAEDTQYFGPGTRLTVL.

The V gene is TRBV5-1, the J gene TRBJ2-1; tentative D call: TRBD2 (6 bases). Deletions cut 2 bases from V and 3 bases from J, with 18 bases between. CDR1 and CDR2 from the germline V gene are SGHRS and YFSETQ. The CDR3 runs to 17 residues. CDR3 bases: TGCGCCAGCAGCTTCTCTCCCCTTCTGCGGGACTACAATGAGCAGTTCTTC. Its protein product is CASSFSPLLRDYNEQFF. The full variable domain, completed using reference TRBV5-1 and TRBJ2-1, is KAGVTQTPRYLIKTRGQQVTLSCSPISGHRSVSWYQQTPGQGLQFLFEYFSETQRNKGNFPGRFSGRQFSNSRSEMNVSTLELGDSALYLCASSFSPLLRDYNEQFFGPGTRLTVL.

A single count supports this clone. The chain joins TRBV5-1 to TRBJ2-1, with 9 bases lining up with TRBD2. The CDR3 totals 14 residues. The germline CDR1 and CDR2 sequences are SGHRS and YFSETQ. V lost 2 bases to trimming and J lost 9 bases; unmatched junction nucleotides: 6. The CDR3 DNA follows: TGCGCCAGCAGCTTTAAAGCGGGAGGAGGTGAGCAGTTCTTC. Translation gives CASSFKAGGGEQFF.

Only one count was recorded for this clone. This chain links TRBV5-6 with TRBJ1-6; a weak D match, TRBD1 (6 bases). Germline lookup yields CDR1 SGHDT and CDR2 YYEEEE. V lost 3 bases and J lost 12, with 16 bases in between. The CDR3 is 14 amino acids. The CDR3 spells CASSSLGEGGPLHF. As DNA, the CDR3 is TGTGCCAGCAGCTCCCTCGGGGAGGGGGGACCCCTCCACTTT.

The genes are TRBV2 and TRBJ1-1, with D perhaps TRBD1 (6 bases). CDR1 is SNHLY, CDR2 FYNNEI, per germline. Trimming left V 10 bases short and J 1 base short, with 13 bases between. The CDR3 totals 13 residues. Here the CDR3 reads CANLGHQNTEAFF. CDR3 in DNA: TGTGCCAACCTGGGACATCAGAACACTGAAGCTTTCTTT.

This chain joins TRBV7-6 and TRBJ1-1; 7 bases line up with TRBD1. The V and J ends lost 4 bases and 3 bases, in that order; junction bases with no gene match: 8. This CDR3 is built from 15 residues. Germline V CDR1 and CDR2: SGHVS, FNYEAQ. CDR3 residues: CASSSRDSPYTEAFF. In nucleotides, the CDR3 is TGTGCCAGCAGCTCCCGGGACAGCCCGTACACTGAAGCTTTCTTT.

This clone was counted between two and nine times. The chain links TRBV30 to TRBJ2-1; D might be TRBD2 (7 bases). Trimming cost V 3 bases and J 4 bases, with 16 bases left between them. This CDR3 comprises 15 residues. Per the germline V gene, CDR1 is GTSNPN and CDR2 is SVGIG (reference sequence). CDR3 coding DNA: TGTGCCTGGAGGAGGGGGGGGACGGGTTACAATGAGCAGTTCTTC. This translates into CAWRRGGTGYNEQFF.